What follows describes a single T cell receptor (beta chain). The germline V and J ends were trimmed by 0 bases and 3 bases, with 15 bases remaining between them. Germline assignment: CDR1 MNHEY and CDR2 SVGAGI. The CDR3 runs to 16 residues. This sample was included in a study of blood T cell repertoires in COVID-19. TCRdb keeps only in-frame clones here, not all; method: immunoSEQ multiplex PCR. Of approximately 210,000 clones listed, approximately 84% are singletons. The sequenced sample consisted of peripheral blood. This receptor was identified in a man in his fifties with COVID-19, enrolled during active disease. The chain links TRBV6-5 to TRBJ2-7; the D gene is possibly TRBD2 (6 bases). Here the CDR3 reads CASSYSNSGPIYEQYF. The CDR3 bases are TGTGCCAGCAGTTACTCGAATAGCGGCCCAATCTACGAGCAGTACTTC.